These T cell receptor beta chains were read from a single sample in a study of T cells after yellow fever vaccination. TCRdb processed the 5' RACE reads anew with MiXCR; each CDR3 protein has one entry. In the table there are some 600,000 distinct CDR3 sequences, roughly an eighth of which are singletons. The source material was PBMCs, sampled on the day of the yellow fever booster vaccination. The origin of the receptors is a young man who received the YFV17D yellow fever vaccine. The CDR3 runs from the conserved cysteine through the conserved F or W. A D gene is named only where the DNA matches it firmly. Clone size appears in some rows only: once, few, many, or a class for an expanded clone.

clone size	V gene	D gene	J gene	CDR3 DNA	CDR3 protein
few	TRBV7-2	-	TRBJ1-2	TGTGCCAGCAGCTTAGTTGTTTCGGATTATGGCTACACCTTC	CASSLVVSDYGYTF
few	TRBV10-3	-	TRBJ1-2	TGTGCCATCAGTGCCGCTTTTGACAGGTCGGCTGGCTACACCTTC	CAISAAFDRSAGYTF
few	TRBV30	-	TRBJ2-7	TGTGCCTGGAGTCCCTCTTCCGAGCAGTACTTC	CAWSPSSEQYF
-	TRBV5-4	TRBD2	TRBJ2-1	TGTGCCAGCAGCTTGGACGGACTAGCGGGCTACAATGAGCAGTTCTTC	CASSLDGLAGYNEQFF
few	TRBV6-4	-	TRBJ2-1	TGTGCCAGCAGTGACTCTCGAAGGGCGGGACACGAAGAGCAGTTCTTC	CASSDSRRAGHEEQFF
-	TRBV12-3/TRBV12-4	TRBD1	TRBJ2-3	TGTGCCAGCAGATTCCGTCGGACAGGGGCACAGTATTTT	CASRFRRTGAQYF
many	TRBV9	-	TRBJ1-3	TGTGCCAGCAGCGGTACCGACAGGCCCGGGGGAAACACCATATATTTT	CASSGTDRPGGNTIYF
-	TRBV12-3/TRBV12-4	TRBD1	TRBJ2-5	TGTGCCAGCTTGGGACAGACCTCCCAAGAGACCCAGTACTTC	CASLGQTSQETQYF
-	TRBV18	TRBD1	TRBJ1-1	TGTGCCACGGGCGCAGGGGGGGCGAACACTGAAGCTTTCTTT	CATGAGGANTEAFF
few	TRBV20-1	-	TRBJ1-1	TGCAGTGCTAGAGATTTGCAGGGATGGGGGAACACTGAAGCTTTCTTT	CSARDLQGWGNTEAFF
-	TRBV7-2	TRBD2	TRBJ2-1	TGTGCCACCAAGGCCAGCGGGAGTGGGAATGAGCAGTTCTTC	CATKASGSGNEQFF
few	TRBV29-1	-	TRBJ1-2	TGCAGCGTTGAATGGGGGGCGGGCTACACCTTC	CSVEWGAGYTF
many	TRBV29-1	-	TRBJ2-7	TGCAGCGTTGATGGGGGCCACGAGCAGTACTTC	CSVDGGHEQYF
-	TRBV19	-	TRBJ2-1	TGTGCCAGTAGTATATCCATCAATGAGCAGTTCTTC	CASSISINEQFF
few	TRBV5-1	-	TRBJ2-7	TGCGCCAGCAGCTTCCAGGGGGGGATGTACGAGCAGTACTTC	CASSFQGGMYEQYF
-	TRBV6-1	-	TRBJ2-7	TGTGCCAGCAGTCATGGACAGTCTAACAACGAGCAGTACTTC	CASSHGQSNNEQYF
few	TRBV5-6	-	TRBJ1-5	TGTGCCAGCAGCGCTGGCCCGCGGAGCGATAGCAATCAGCCCCAGCATTTT	CASSAGPRSDSNQPQHF
-	TRBV7-9	TRBD2	TRBJ2-2	TGTGCCAGCAGCCCGGGACTAGCGCAATCCGGGGAGCTGTTTTTT	CASSPGLAQSGELFF
few	TRBV7-9	TRBD1	TRBJ2-5	TGTGCCAGCAGCTTTCCTTCCGGGACAGGGGGAGGAGAGACCCAGTACTTC	CASSFPSGTGGGETQYF
-	TRBV11-2	-	TRBJ2-7	TGTGCCAGCAGCCCCGACCTGGGCCTTATGAGGGTGACGGGGGAGCAGTACTTC	CASSPDLGLMRVTGEQYF
few	TRBV11-2	-	TRBJ1-6	TGTGCCAGCAGCTTAGACTTAGCTAGTCAGACCCACTTT	CASSLDLASQTHF
few	TRBV27	-	TRBJ1-1	TGTGCCAGCAGTTATAACATGAACACTGAAGCTTTCTTT	CASSYNMNTEAFF
-	TRBV7-9	-	TRBJ2-1	TGTGCCAGCAGCTTATCAAGGGGGAAGGCATTCAATGAGCAGTTCTTC	CASSLSRGKAFNEQFF
few	TRBV7-9	TRBD1	TRBJ2-1	TGTGCCAGCAGTCAACAGGGGTCCTACAATGAGCAGTTCTTC	CASSQQGSYNEQFF
few	TRBV29-1	-	TRBJ2-1	TGCAGCGTTGAAGAGATGAGGGGATCCAGCTCCTACAATGAGCAGTTCTTC	CSVEEMRGSSSYNEQFF
-	TRBV27	-	TRBJ1-6	TGTGCCAGCAGTTTATTGGGGTACGATAATTCACCCCTCCACTTT	CASSLLGYDNSPLHF
-	TRBV24-1	-	TRBJ2-3	TGTGCCACCAGTGATTTCGAAGATACGCAGTATTTT	CATSDFEDTQYF
-	TRBV6-1	-	TRBJ2-3	TGTGCCAGCAGGGAGGGGCCCGGAGATACGCAGTATTTT	CASREGPGDTQYF
-	TRBV6-5	TRBD2	TRBJ2-1	TGTGCCAGCAGTTACTCGCTAACTAGCGGGAGTAAGAATGAGCAGTTCTTC	CASSYSLTSGSKNEQFF
many	TRBV12-3/TRBV12-4	-	TRBJ2-3	TGTGCCAGCAGTCCAAGGGGTGCGGGTGGGGTTACGCAGTATTTT	CASSPRGAGGVTQYF
-	TRBV3-1	TRBD1	TRBJ2-3	TGTGCCAGCAGCCAGACGGTAGGACAGGGGGCATCAGATACGCAGTATTTT	CASSQTVGQGASDTQYF
-	TRBV5-1	TRBD2	TRBJ2-7	TGCGCCAGCAGCTTGGAATCGGGACTAGCGCAGTACGAGCAGTACTTC	CASSLESGLAQYEQYF
-	TRBV20-1	-	TRBJ2-1	TGCAGTGCTAGACGAGGAGGCGGGACCCTTGCCGATGAGCAGTTCTTC	CSARRGGGTLADEQFF
many	TRBV20-1	TRBD1	TRBJ2-1	TGCAGTGCTAGCTTAGGACAGGGGTACGATGAGCAGTTCTTC	CSASLGQGYDEQFF
few	TRBV28	-	TRBJ2-4	TGTGCCAGCAGTTCAGGGATATACATTCAGTACTTC	CASSSGIYIQYF
few	TRBV12-3/TRBV12-4	TRBD1	TRBJ1-2	TGTGCCAGCACATGGACAGGGTCTGGCTACACCTTC	CASTWTGSGYTF
-	TRBV28	-	TRBJ2-2	TGTGCCAGCAGTTTGCTTTCTAGTTTCGGGGAGCTGTTTTTT	CASSLLSSFGELFF
few	TRBV28	-	TRBJ2-3	TGTGCCAGCAGAAATAATCCGGGTATCACAGATACGCAGTATTTT	CASRNNPGITDTQYF
-	TRBV7-2	-	TRBJ2-5	TGTGCCAGTGGGGAACCCCAAGAGACCCAGTACTTC	CASGEPQETQYF
few	TRBV24-1	-	TRBJ2-1	TGTGCCACCAGTGATGAGAGGGGCTACAATGAGCAGTTCTTC	CATSDERGYNEQFF
many	TRBV7-2	-	TRBJ2-2	TGTGCCAGCAGCTTACAACGGAACACCGGGGAGCTGTTTTTT	CASSLQRNTGELFF
few	TRBV20-1	-	TRBJ1-1	TGCAGTGCTATACAGGGCAAGAACACTGAAGCTTTCTTT	CSAIQGKNTEAFF
few	TRBV3-1	-	TRBJ1-1	TGTGCCAGCAGCCCCCTCCGGTCGGACTCCCGAGAAGGAGCTTTCTTT	CASSPLRSDSREGAFF
few	TRBV2	TRBD2	TRBJ2-7	TGTGCCAGCAGTGAAGCGTGGGCGGGAGAAACGTACGAGCAGTACTTC	CASSEAWAGETYEQYF
many	TRBV20-1	-	TRBJ2-3	TGCAGTGCTAGCCGGAGACTAACTAGCACAGATACGCAGTATTTT	CSASRRLTSTDTQYF
-	TRBV24-1	TRBD2	TRBJ2-3	TGTGCCACCATTTATTTTCCGAGGCTAGCGGGAGGTCCTGTAGCGAGTGACACGCAGTATTTT	CATIYFPRLAGGPVASDTQYF
few	TRBV12-3/TRBV12-4	TRBD1	TRBJ2-7	TGTGCCAGCAGCAGAAGGAGGGACAGGGGTTTCAGCTCCTACGAGCAGTACTTC	CASSRRRDRGFSSYEQYF
-	TRBV6-2/TRBV6-3	-	TRBJ1-1	TGTGCCAGCAGTCACCGACGGACCTCGAACACTGAAGCTTTCTTT	CASSHRRTSNTEAFF
-	TRBV14	-	TRBJ2-7	TGTGCCAGCAGCAAAGTCCTCTACGAGCAGTACTTC	CASSKVLYEQYF
once	TRBV7-9	-	TRBJ2-7	TGTGCCAGCAGCTTAGGGCCCTGCGAGCAGTACTTC	CASSLGPCEQYF
many	TRBV7-2	-	TRBJ2-5	TGTGCCAGCAGCTTTCGGGACCTCATGGTCGAGACCCAGTACTTC	CASSFRDLMVETQYF
few	TRBV18	-	TRBJ1-4	TGTGCCAGCTCCCGGGGAGGGCTACTGTTTTTT	CASSRGGLLFF